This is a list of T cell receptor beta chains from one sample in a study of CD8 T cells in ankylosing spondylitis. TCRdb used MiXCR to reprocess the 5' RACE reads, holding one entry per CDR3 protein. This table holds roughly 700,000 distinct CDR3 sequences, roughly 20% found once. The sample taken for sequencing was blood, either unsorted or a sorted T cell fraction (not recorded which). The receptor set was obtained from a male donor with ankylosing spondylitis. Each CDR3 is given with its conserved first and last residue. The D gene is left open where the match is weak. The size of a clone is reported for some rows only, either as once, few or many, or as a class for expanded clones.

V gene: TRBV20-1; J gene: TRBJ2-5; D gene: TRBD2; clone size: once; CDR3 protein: CSARDERNGGAQETQYF; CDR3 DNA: TGCAGTGCTAGAGATGAGAGGAACGGGGGGGCCCAAGAGACCCAGTACTTC
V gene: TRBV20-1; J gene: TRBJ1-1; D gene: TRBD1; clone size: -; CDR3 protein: CSARDGTGGTEAFF; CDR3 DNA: TGCAGTGCTAGAGATGGCACAGGGGGAACTGAAGCTTTCTTT
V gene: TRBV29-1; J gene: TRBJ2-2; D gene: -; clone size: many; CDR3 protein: CSVEISGGGGAGELFF; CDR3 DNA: TGCAGCGTTGAGATTAGCGGAGGGGGCGGCGCCGGGGAGCTGTTTTTT
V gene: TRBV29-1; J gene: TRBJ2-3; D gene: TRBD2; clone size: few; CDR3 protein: CSVEGLAGGGDTQYF; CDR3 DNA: TGCAGCGTTGAAGGACTAGCGGGGGGAGGAGATACGCAGTATTTT
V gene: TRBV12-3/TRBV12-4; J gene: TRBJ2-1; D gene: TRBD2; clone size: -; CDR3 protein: CASSSGLESAEQFF; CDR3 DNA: TGTGCCAGCAGTTCCGGACTAGAATCCGCTGAGCAGTTCTTC
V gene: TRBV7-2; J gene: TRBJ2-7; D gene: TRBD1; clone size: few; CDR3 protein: CASSARRDRGYEQYF; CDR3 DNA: TGTGCCAGCAGCGCACGCCGGGACAGGGGCTACGAGCAGTACTTC
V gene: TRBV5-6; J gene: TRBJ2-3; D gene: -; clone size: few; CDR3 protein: CASSLGTTWDTQYF; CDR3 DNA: TGTGCCAGCAGCCTAGGGACCACGTGGGATACGCAGTATTTT
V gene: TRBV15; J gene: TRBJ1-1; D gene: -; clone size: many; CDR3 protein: CATSRDREGTEAFF; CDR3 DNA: TGTGCCACCAGCAGAGATCGGGAGGGAACTGAAGCTTTCTTT
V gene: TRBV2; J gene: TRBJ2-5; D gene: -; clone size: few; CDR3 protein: CASRTGASRETQYF; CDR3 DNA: TGTGCCAGCAGGACTGGGGCTAGCAGGGAGACCCAGTACTTC
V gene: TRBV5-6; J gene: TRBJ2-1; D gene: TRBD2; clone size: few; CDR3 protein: CASSWGGWSSYNEQFF; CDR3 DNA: TGTGCCAGCAGCTGGGGGGGGTGGAGCTCCTACAATGAGCAGTTCTTC
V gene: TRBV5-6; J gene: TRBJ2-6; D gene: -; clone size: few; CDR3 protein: CASRRGLADGANVLTF; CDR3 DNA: TGTGCCAGCAGGAGGGGTTTAGCTGATGGGGCCAACGTCCTGACTTTC
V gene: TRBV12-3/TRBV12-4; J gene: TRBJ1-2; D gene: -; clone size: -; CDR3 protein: CASSLATSAGYTF; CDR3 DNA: TGTGCCAGCAGTTTGGCCACGTCTGCCGGCTACACCTTC
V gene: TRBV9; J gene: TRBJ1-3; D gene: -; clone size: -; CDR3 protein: CASSVAAGAFSGNTIYF; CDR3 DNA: TGTGCCAGCAGCGTAGCGGCAGGGGCGTTTTCTGGAAACACCATATATTTT
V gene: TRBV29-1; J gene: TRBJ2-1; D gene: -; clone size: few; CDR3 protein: CSADERNEQFF; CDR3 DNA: TGCAGCGCCGACGAACGCAATGAGCAGTTCTTC